The rows below give T cell receptor beta chains drawn from one sample of a study of molecular identifiers for immune sequencing clone quantification. TCRdb passed the PCR reads through MiXCR, listing each CDR3 protein once. The sample includes around 470,000 distinct CDR3 sequences, about 20% of them seen just once. Sequenced input: naive CD8+ T cells from blood, with Jurkat cell RNA spiked in. All receptors derive from a human donor in good health. Some libraries in this study had Jurkat cell RNA spiked in. Each CDR3 is given with its conserved first and last residue. The D gene is left open where the match is weak. Where a row states a size, it is once, few, many or the class of an expanded clone; other rows omit it.

CASSEGLAINNEQFF,TGTGCCAGCAGTGAAGGACTAGCGATTAACAATGAGCAGTTCTTC,many,TRBD2,TRBJ2-1,TRBV2
CASSMGVSGLGIQYF,TGTGCCAGTAGTATGGGCGTCTCGGGGCTCGGCATTCAGTACTTC,NA,NA,TRBJ2-4,TRBV19
CASSGLSGRAQETQYF,TGTGCCAGCAGTGGGCTTAGCGGGAGAGCTCAAGAGACCCAGTACTTC,many,TRBD2,TRBJ2-5,TRBV12-3/TRBV12-4
CASSFGRLASSYEQYF,TGTGCCAGCAGCTTTGGTAGACTAGCGTCATCCTACGAGCAGTACTTC,few,TRBD2,TRBJ2-7,TRBV7-9
CASSIGTSGRAHEQYF,TGTGCCAGCAGCATAGGGACTAGCGGGAGGGCCCACGAGCAGTACTTC,few,TRBD2,TRBJ2-7,TRBV7-9
CASSLLWREGPNTGELFF,TGTGCCAGCAGCTTGCTTTGGCGGGAGGGGCCGAACACCGGGGAGCTGTTTTTT,many,TRBD2,TRBJ2-2,TRBV5-6
CASSWTDANTEAFF,TGTGCCAGCAGCTGGACGGACGCGAACACTGAAGCTTTCTTT,NA,NA,TRBJ1-1,TRBV13
CASSGPNEQYF,TGCGCCAGCAGCGGCCCCAACGAGCAGTACTTC,NA,NA,TRBJ2-7,TRBV5-1
CASSRIDRGEQETQYF,TGTGCCAGCAGCCGCATAGACAGGGGCGAACAAGAGACCCAGTACTTC,few,TRBD1,TRBJ2-5,TRBV14
CASSYLDTGVNTEAFF,TGTGCCAGCAGTTACCTAGACACAGGCGTTAACACTGAAGCTTTCTTT,few,NA,TRBJ1-1,TRBV6-2/TRBV6-3
CSVDPGPHMNTEAFF,TGCAGCGTTGACCCAGGGCCTCATATGAACACTGAAGCTTTCTTT,many,NA,TRBJ1-1,TRBV29-1
CSVEWGTEAFF,TGCAGCGTTGAATGGGGTACTGAAGCTTTCTTT,many,NA,TRBJ1-1,TRBV29-1
CAWTQEASGNTIYF,TGTGCCTGGACCCAGGAGGCCTCTGGAAACACCATATATTTT,NA,NA,TRBJ1-3,TRBV30
CASSEQREPSYEQFF,TGTGCCAGCAGTGAACAGCGGGAGCCCTCTTATGAGCAGTTCTTC,NA,TRBD2,TRBJ2-1,TRBV2
CASSLQGSQETQYF,TGTGCCAGCAGCTTACAGGGGTCTCAAGAGACCCAGTACTTC,many,NA,TRBJ2-5,TRBV7-2
CASSSGTDGTDTQYF,TGTGCCAGCAGTAGCGGGACCGACGGCACAGATACGCAGTATTTT,few,TRBD2,TRBJ2-3,TRBV27
CASSFRGLRTYEQYF,TGTGCCAGCAGTTTTCGGGGGTTGCGGACCTACGAGCAGTACTTC,few,NA,TRBJ2-7,TRBV28
CASMPGLGLPDTQYF,TGTGCCAGTATGCCGGGACTAGGATTACCAGATACGCAGTATTTT,few,TRBD2,TRBJ2-3,TRBV19
CSATTGARNIQYF,TGCAGTGCCACGACAGGGGCTCGGAACATTCAGTACTTC,few,TRBD1,TRBJ2-4,TRBV20-1
CASSSGTGSSYEQYF,TGTGCCAGCAGCTCCGGGACAGGAAGCTCATACGAGCAGTACTTC,NA,TRBD1,TRBJ2-7,TRBV7-9
CASSTRQDLTDTQYF,TGTGCCAGCAGCACACGACAGGATCTCACAGATACGCAGTATTTT,many,NA,TRBJ2-3,TRBV13
CASSLEVERSPPDTQYF,TGTGCCAGCAGCCTTGAGGTGGAGCGGAGCCCCCCAGATACGCAGTATTTT,NA,NA,TRBJ2-3,TRBV13
CASSQDKGQGNEQFF,TGCGCCAGCAGCCAAGATAAGGGACAGGGCAATGAGCAGTTCTTC,many,TRBD1,TRBJ2-1,TRBV4-1
CASSLSGPLYEQYF,TGTGCCAGCAGTTTATCCGGTCCCCTCTACGAGCAGTACTTC,many,NA,TRBJ2-7,TRBV27
CASRPGQGTYEQYF,TGTGCCAGCAGACCGGGACAGGGGACCTACGAGCAGTACTTC,many,TRBD1,TRBJ2-7,TRBV6-5
CASSGGVGSYQPQHF,TGTGCCAGCAGTGGAGGGGTGGGCAGTTATCAGCCCCAGCATTTT,NA,NA,TRBJ1-5,TRBV6-1
CASSRTGDGYTF,TGTGCCAGCAGCCGGACAGGGGATGGCTACACCTTC,few,TRBD1,TRBJ1-2,TRBV11-2
CASSSTSGGPTDTQYF,TGTGCCAGCAGCTCCACTAGCGGGGGGCCCACAGATACGCAGTATTTT,many,TRBD2,TRBJ2-3,TRBV7-9